These T cell receptor beta chains were read from a single sample in a study of T cell changes during pregnancy in multiple sclerosis. TCRdb keeps only in-frame clones here, not all; method: immunoSEQ multiplex PCR. Of about 36,000 clones detected, about 88% appear once; the ten largest clones hold over 0.5%. Source: CD4+ T cells from peripheral blood mononuclear cells, taken in the first trimester of pregnancy. These receptors all stem from a female donor with multiple sclerosis, enrolled in a pregnancy study. Each CDR3 is given with its conserved first and last residue. A D gene is named only where the DNA matches it firmly. Rows give clone size only sometimes, using once, few, many, or a class for an expanded clone.

abundance | j_gene | d_gene | v_gene | CDR3nt | CDR3aa
- | TRBJ1-3 | - | TRBV30 | TGTGCCTGGAGTGCGTCACAGAGCTCTGGAAACACCATATATTTT | CAWSASQSSGNTIYF
medium-sized | TRBJ1-2 | TRBD1 | TRBV28 | TGTGCCAGCAGTGGGGACAGGCGACCGGGTGGCTACACCTTC | CASSGDRRPGGYTF
- | TRBJ2-2 | TRBD2 | TRBV5-1 | TGCGCCAGCAACCCCGGGACTAGTCCCGCCGGGGAGCTGTTTTTT | CASNPGTSPAGELFF
once | TRBJ2-1 | TRBD2 | TRBV5-1 | TGCGCCAGCAGCTTGGGGGCGCTAGCGGCCTACAATGAGCAGTTCTTC | CASSLGALAAYNEQFF
few | TRBJ1-5 | - | TRBV2 | TGTGCCAGCGAAAGGGGAGGGGGCAATCAGCCCCAGCATTTT | CASERGGGNQPQHF
- | TRBJ1-1 | TRBD1 | TRBV5-1 | TGCGCCAGCAGCTTGGCAGGGGGGCGAAGCACTGAAGCTTTCTTT | CASSLAGGRSTEAFF
- | TRBJ2-3 | - | TRBV7-9 | TGTGCCAGCAGCTTGACTAGAGGCACAGATACGCAGTATTTT | CASSLTRGTDTQYF
- | TRBJ2-3 | - | TRBV5-1 | TGCGCCAGCAGGGCCGGGACTCCTATCACAGATACGCAGTATTTT | CASRAGTPITDTQYF
- | TRBJ2-7 | - | TRBV10-3 | TGTGCCATCAGTGAGACCTCGACAGGGAGGCCCTACGAGCAGTACTTC | CAISETSTGRPYEQYF
- | TRBJ1-3 | - | TRBV28 | TGTGCCAGCAGCCTTGGGCAGGGCGAAAGAAACACCATATATTTT | CASSLGQGERNTIYF
- | TRBJ2-7 | - | TRBV11-2 | TGTGCCAGCAGCTTAACGACAATAAGTGGGGAGCAGTACTTC | CASSLTTISGEQYF
- | TRBJ1-4 | - | TRBV6-1 | TGTGCCAGCAGTGAAGTTGGGGGGGTGAGGGCAAAACTGTTTTTT | CASSEVGGVRAKLFF
- | TRBJ2-2 | TRBD2 | TRBV19 | TGTGCCAGTAGTACCTTAGCGGGCCGAAACACCGGGGAGCTGTTTTTT | CASSTLAGRNTGELFF
- | TRBJ2-1 | TRBD1 | TRBV5-4 | TGTGCCAGCAGCCCTACCCCCCGCGGGACAGGGTTGAATGAGCAGTTCTTC | CASSPTPRGTGLNEQFF
- | TRBJ2-1 | TRBD2 | TRBV2 | TGTGCCAGCAGTGAAAGAAGCGGGGGGCCCGAGCAGTTCTTC | CASSERSGGPEQFF
- | TRBJ2-3 | TRBD2 | TRBV9 | TGTGCCAGCAGCGTAGCTGCGCTAGCGGGAGTAGATACGCAGTATTTT | CASSVAALAGVDTQYF
few | TRBJ2-1 | TRBD2 | TRBV19 | TGTGCCAGCCGCATACTAGCGGGTTACAATGAGCAGTTCTTC | CASRILAGYNEQFF
few | TRBJ1-1 | - | TRBV6-5 | TGTGCCAGCAGTTACCGGCAGGAGAACACTGAAGCTTTCTTT | CASSYRQENTEAFF
- | TRBJ2-7 | TRBD2 | TRBV10-3 | TGTGCCATCAGTGAGCCGGCTAGCGGGGTTTCCTACGAGCAGTACTTC | CAISEPASGVSYEQYF
few | TRBJ1-1 | - | TRBV30 | TGTGCCTGGGAGTCAGGGGATGGTACTGAAGCTTTCTTT | CAWESGDGTEAFF
- | TRBJ2-3 | TRBD1 | TRBV18 | TGTGCCAGCTCGCTCCAGGGGGCGTCGGATACGCAGTATTTT | CASSLQGASDTQYF
- | TRBJ1-5 | TRBD1 | TRBV7-9 | TGTGCCAGCAGCCAGGGGGCAGAACAGCCCCAGCATTTT | CASSQGAEQPQHF
- | TRBJ1-6 | - | TRBV6-1 | TGTGCCAGCAGTGAAGCGCGGCAGGGGAATTCACCCCTCCACTTT | CASSEARQGNSPLHF
- | TRBJ2-5 | - | TRBV5-1 | TGCGCCAGCAGCTCTAAGCCGACTGACCAGTACTTC | CASSSKPTDQYF
- | TRBJ1-6 | - | TRBV7-2 | TGTGCCAGCAGCTTAGGGTACACGAATTCACCCCTCCACTTT | CASSLGYTNSPLHF
- | TRBJ2-2 | - | TRBV5-1 | TGCGCCAGCAGCTTGGGGCAGGGATCTTCCACCGGGGAGCTGTTTTTT | CASSLGQGSSTGELFF
- | TRBJ1-6 | - | TRBV30 | TGTGCCTGGCGGGGGGACTCCTATAATTCACCCCTCCACTTT | CAWRGDSYNSPLHF
- | TRBJ1-6 | - | TRBV4-2 | TGTGCCAGCAGCCAAGATTCGGCAGGGGCCTCACAACCCCTCCACTTT | CASSQDSAGASQPLHF
- | TRBJ1-6 | - | TRBV11-2 | TGTGCCAGCAGCCACCTGGGCCTTCTGGGTTCACCCCTCCACTTT | CASSHLGLLGSPLHF
- | TRBJ2-1 | - | TRBV5-6 | TGTGCCAGCAGCTTCGACCCGGGACACAGCTCCTACAATGAGCAGTTCTTC | CASSFDPGHSSYNEQFF
- | TRBJ2-2 | - | TRBV5-1 | TGCGCCAGCAGCTCCATTGGGAGCGCGAACACCGGGGAGCTGTTTTTT | CASSSIGSANTGELFF
once | TRBJ1-2 | - | TRBV19 | TGTGCCAGTAGTATGCGGGATAACTATGGCTACACCTTC | CASSMRDNYGYTF
- | TRBJ1-2 | - | TRBV7-2 | TGTGCCAGCAGCTTTTATTTTGGCTACACCTTC | CASSFYFGYTF
few | TRBJ2-1 | TRBD2 | TRBV19 | TGTGCCAGTCCCCGGAGAGCAGCGGGAGGAAGAAACAATGAGCAGTTCTTC | CASPRRAAGGRNNEQFF
- | TRBJ1-1 | - | TRBV28 | TGTGCCAGCAGTTTTTCGGGGTCCCGTTTGAAGGCTGAAGCTTTCTTT | CASSFSGSRLKAEAFF
- | TRBJ2-5 | - | TRBV13 | TGTGCCAGCAGCTTAGGCGCCCTAGCGATGGGACAGACCCAGTACTTC | CASSLGALAMGQTQYF
- | TRBJ1-6 | - | TRBV7-2 | TGTGCCAGCAGCCCCAGGGTCGGTTCACCCCTCCACTTT | CASSPRVGSPLHF
- | TRBJ2-1 | - | TRBV19 | TGTGCCAGTAGTATGCCGGCGGGCCCCCGCTTAAGTGAGCAGTTCTTC | CASSMPAGPRLSEQFF
- | TRBJ1-2 | - | TRBV27 | TGTGCCAGCAGTTTAGAATGGGGGGATATCTATGGCTACACCTTC | CASSLEWGDIYGYTF
- | TRBJ2-3 | TRBD1 | TRBV9 | TGTGCCAGCAGCCAAACCCTACAGGGGGTCACAGATACGCAGTATTTT | CASSQTLQGVTDTQYF
- | TRBJ1-3 | - | TRBV5-6 | TGTGCCAGCAGCTTGCCGGGGATCTCTGGAAACACCATATATTTT | CASSLPGISGNTIYF
- | TRBJ2-7 | - | TRBV28 | TGTGCCAGCAGTTTGGGACTCCCAGGGGAGCAGTACTTC | CASSLGLPGEQYF
- | TRBJ2-3 | - | TRBV1 | TGCACCAGCAGCCAAGGGGGGGGGCATACTAGCACAGATACGCAGTATTTT | CTSSQGGGHTSTDTQYF
- | TRBJ2-1 | TRBD2 | TRBV2 | TGTGCCAGCAGCCGACTAGCGGGAATCAATGAGCAGTTCTTC | CASSRLAGINEQFF
- | TRBJ1-2 | - | TRBV2 | TGTGCCAGCAGCTTGGGGGCCCCCTACACCTTC | CASSLGAPYTF
- | TRBJ2-1 | TRBD2 | TRBV5-1 | TGCGCCAGCAGCTTGGTAGCGGGAGGTCGGAATGAGCAGTTCTTC | CASSLVAGGRNEQFF
- | TRBJ2-3 | - | TRBV5-1 | TGCGCCAGCAGCTTGGGTAGCTTAAGCACAGATACGCAGTATTTT | CASSLGSLSTDTQYF
- | TRBJ2-1 | TRBD2 | TRBV4-2 | TGTGCCAGCAGCCAAGTGGAACTAGCGGGGGCCTCCTACAATGAGCAGTTCTTC | CASSQVELAGASYNEQFF